The 30 T cell receptor beta chains presented below share a single source sample, sequenced in a study of OX40 agonist ivuxolimab in advanced cancers. The data were produced by immunoSEQ multiplex PCR, yet TCRdb's version contains in-frame clones alone and is incomplete. The sample holds 45,000 to 65,000 clones; nearly 90% are singletons and the top ten take 11%. The sample in question was CD4+ or CD8+ T cells sorted from blood, obtained in a trial of the OX40 agonist ivuxolimab. The receptors originated from an adult with an advanced solid tumor such as melanoma, head and neck, liver or kidney cancer.

The V and J genes are TRBV5-6 and TRBJ2-3; tentatively, D is TRBD2 (6 bases). Trimming stripped 4 bases from V and 0 bases from J, with 21 bases between. The germline CDR1 and CDR2 sequences are SGHDT and YYEEEE. The CDR3 runs to 18 residues. Here the CDR3 reads CASSLSLRHSGSTDTQYF. The CDR3 DNA follows: TGTGCCAGCAGCCTCTCCCTTAGACATAGCGGAAGCACAGATACGCAGTATTTT. Looking up the rest from reference TRBV5-6 and TRBJ2-3 gives the full variable domain: DAGVTQSPTHLIKTRGQQVTLRCSPKSGHDTVSWYQQALGQGPQFIFQYYEEEERQRGNFPDRFSGHQFPNYSSELNVNALLLGDSALYLCASSLSLRHSGSTDTQYFGPGTRLTVL.

V usage is TRBV11-3 and J usage is TRBJ1-1, with unresolved D. Per the germline V gene, CDR1 is SGHNT and CDR2 is YENEEA. This CDR3 region has 12 residues. V gave up 5 bases and J gave up 3 bases, with 7 bases separating them. The CDR3 sequence: CASSAGDTEAFF. In DNA form, the CDR3 reads TGTGCCAGCAGCGCCGGGGACACTGAAGCTTTCTTT.

The V gene is TRBV27, the J gene TRBJ2-7; 9 nucleotides agree with TRBD1. The V and J ends lost 5 bases and 3 bases, in that order; junction bases with no gene match: 11. The CDR3 is 16 residues long. Per the germline V gene, CDR1 is MNHEY and CDR2 is SMNVEV (reference sequence). CDR3 protein: CASSHPGQGHVYEQYV. The DNA of the CDR3 is TGTGCCAGCAGTCACCCGGGACAGGGCCACGTCTACGAGCAGTACGTC.

The chain combines TRBV19 with TRBJ1-5, with D uncertain. The CDR3 extends over 14 amino acids. Trimming shortened V by 1 base and J by 4 bases, and 8 bases separated the two germline ends. Germline V lookup: CDR1 LNHDA, CDR2 SQIVND (reference sequence). CDR3 sequence: CASSIGPGNQPQHF. The CDR3 DNA reads TGTGCCAGTAGTATAGGTCCCGGGAATCAGCCCCAGCATTTT.

The J gene is TRBJ2-3, the V gene TRBV11-3, with D possibly TRBD2 on 6 matching bases. The CDR3 contains 12 residues. Germline-derived CDR1 and CDR2 are SGHNT and YENEEA. Deletions cut 3 bases from V and 7 bases from J, with 8 bases between. The CDR3 DNA follows: TGTGCCAGCAGCTTTGGGGGGAATACGCAGTATTTT. It translates to CASSFGGNTQYF. The complete variable domain, with remaining parts taken from reference TRBV11-3 and TRBJ2-3, reads EAGVVQSPRYKIIEKKQPVAFWCNPISGHNTLYWYLQNLGQGPELLIRYENEEAVDDSQLPKDRFSAERLKGVDSTLKIQPAELGDSAVYLCASSFGGNTQYFGPGTRLTVL.

The chain recombines TRBV11-3 with TRBJ2-7; D might be TRBD2 (6 bases). V was trimmed by 3 bases and J by 1 base, leaving 22 bases between them. From germline, CDR1 is SGHNT and CDR2 YENEEA. The length of the CDR3 is 18 residues. CDR3 sequence reads: CASSLGTGLPRFSYEQYF. The CDR3 coding sequence is TGTGCCAGCAGCTTGGGTACGGGACTCCCAAGATTTTCCTACGAGCAGTACTTC. Supplemented by reference TRBV11-3 and TRBJ2-7, the full variable domain reads EAGVVQSPRYKIIEKKQPVAFWCNPISGHNTLYWYLQNLGQGPELLIRYENEEAVDDSQLPKDRFSAERLKGVDSTLKIQPAELGDSAVYLCASSLGTGLPRFSYEQYFGPGTRLTVT.

V gene TRBV4-3 combines with J gene TRBJ2-1; TRBD2 agrees at 14 bases. Germline CDR1 is LGHNA and CDR2 is YSLEER. The CDR3 runs 18 residues. V was clipped by 2 bases and J by 2 bases; unmatched bases: 5. This chain's CDR3 is CASSQSGLAGGPYNEQFF. In DNA form, the CDR3 reads TGCGCCAGCAGCCAATCCGGACTAGCGGGAGGTCCCTACAATGAGCAGTTCTTC.

A note on this clone: At the DNA level, this CDR3 is encoded by other sequences in the same sample as well. The gene calls are TRBV19 and TRBJ2-7; D is undetermined. CDR1 is LNHDA, CDR2 SQIVND, per germline (reference sequence). The CDR3 is 12 residues long. V lost 9 bases and J 4 bases, leaving 13 bases between the germline ends. CDR3 amino acids: CASSPGLYEQYF. In DNA form, the CDR3 reads TGTGCCAGCAGCCCGGGCCTTTACGAGCAGTACTTC. The full variable domain, completed using reference TRBV19 and TRBJ2-7, is DGGITQSPKYLFRKEGQNVTLSCEQNLNHDAMYWYRQDPGQGLRLIYYSQIVNDFQKGDIAEGYSVSREKKESFPLTVTSAQKNPTAFYLCASSPGLYEQYFGPGTRLTVT.

This clone was counted once. This chain uses TRBV7-2 with TRBJ1-1; D is ambiguous. V was cut by 3 bases and J by 3 bases, with 11 bases left in between. Germline-derived CDR1 and CDR2 are SGHTA and FQGNSA. The CDR3 extends over 14 amino acids. The CDR3 nucleotides are TGTGCCAGCAGCTTCCTCTCGGGTTACACTGAAGCTTTCTTT. It translates to CASSFLSGYTEAFF.

V gene TRBV19 combines with J gene TRBJ1-1, with TRBD1 as a possible D gene (6 bases). The CDR3 is made up of 14 amino acids. CDR1 is LNHDA, CDR2 SQIVND, per germline (reference sequence). V lost 5 bases and J lost 5, with 15 bases in between. This CDR3 is CASSAANRATEAFF. CDR3 DNA sequence: TGTGCCAGTAGTGCGGCCAACAGGGCGACTGAAGCTTTCTTT. Variable domain in full (rest from reference TRBV19 and TRBJ1-1): DGGITQSPKYLFRKEGQNVTLSCEQNLNHDAMYWYRQDPGQGLRLIYYSQIVNDFQKGDIAEGYSVSREKKESFPLTVTSAQKNPTAFYLCASSAANRATEAFFGQGTRLTVV.

The rearrangement uses TRBV28 and TRBJ2-2, with 8 bases identical to TRBD1. This CDR3 comprises 15 residues. The J segment lost 2 bases and the V segment lost 5 bases, leaving 4 bases of the junction unmatched. The germline gives CDR1 MDHEN, CDR2 SYDVKM. The CDR3 here is CASSPTGANTGELFF. The DNA for the CDR3 is TGTGCCAGCAGTCCGACAGGGGCAAACACCGGGGAGCTGTTTTTT.

V and J are TRBV11-2 and TRBJ2-7; unclear D gene. The germline V and J ends were trimmed by 2 bases and 5 bases, with 7 bases remaining between them. CDR1 is SGHAT and CDR2 is FQNNGV in the germline V gene. The CDR3 loop spans 12 amino acids. CDR3 in amino acids: CASSLLGDEQYF. The CDR3 nucleotides read TGTGCCAGCAGCTTACTAGGCGACGAGCAGTACTTC.

The V and J genes are TRBV10-1 and TRBJ2-6, with no clear D. There are 15 residues in the CDR3. The V gene's germline CDR1 is WNHNN and CDR2 SYGVQD (reference sequence). V dropped 0 bases and J dropped 3 bases, with 6 bases sitting between them. CDR3 coding DNA: TGCGCCAGCAGTGAGTCTAGGGTTGGGGCCAACGTCCTGACTTTC. It encodes CASSESRVGANVLTF.

V is TRBV4-1 and J is TRBJ1-1; perhaps TRBD1 as D (5 bases). Trimming cost V 4 bases and J 3 bases, with 12 bases left between them. Germline assignment: CDR1 MGHRA and CDR2 YSYEKL. The CDR3 sequence is 14 residues long. The CDR3 DNA reads as TGCGCCAGCAGCCTCACCGGGGACCACACTGAAGCTTTCTTT. Translation: CASSLTGDHTEAFF.

V usage is TRBV29-1 and J usage is TRBJ2-2; possibly TRBD1 for D (5 bases). This CDR3 comprises 15 residues. CDR1 SQVTM and CDR2 ANQGSEA come from the germline V gene. V gave up 2 bases and J gave up 1 base, with 11 bases separating them. The DNA for the CDR3 is TGCAGCGTTGAATACGGTAGGGGGAACACCGGGGAGCTGTTTTTT. It yields the protein CSVEYGRGNTGELFF.

This clone was counted ten times or more. CDR3 sequence reads: CASSPSGEADEQFF. In DNA form, the CDR3 reads TGTGCCAGCAGCCCTAGCGGGGAAGCCGATGAGCAGTTCTTC. V is TRBV4-2 and J is TRBJ2-1; the match to TRBD2 covers 9 bases. Trimming cost V 4 bases and J 8 bases; bases outside gene matches: 6. Germline assignment: CDR1 LGHNA and CDR2 YNFKEQ. This CDR3 has 14 amino acids.

The chain links TRBV18 to TRBJ2-5, with D tentatively TRBD1 (5 bases). Germline CDR1 is KGHSH and CDR2 is LQKENI. CDR3 length: 19 residues. Trimming removed 3 bases from V and 2 bases from J, with 25 bases in between. The CDR3: CASSPPIGSQGRWQETQYF. DNA for the CDR3: TGTGCCAGCTCACCTCCTATTGGTTCGCAGGGAAGATGGCAAGAGACCCAGTACTTC.

The V call is TRBV5-1, the J call TRBJ2-3, with a possible D match to TRBD1 (6 bases). The CDR3 has 15 residues. Germline V gene sequence: CDR1 SGHRS, CDR2 YFSETQ. Trimming removed 0 bases at V and 2 bases at J, with 10 bases between. Here the CDR3 DNA reads TGCGCCAGCAGCTTGGAGGGACACTACACAGATACGCAGTATTTT. Protein sequence: CASSLEGHYTDTQYF.

The chain combines TRBV5-6 with TRBJ2-7; 8 positions agree with TRBD1. The germline V gene encodes CDR1 SGHDT and CDR2 YYEEEE. The CDR3 extends over 16 amino acids. V trimming: 2 bases; J trimming: 3 bases; junction bases outside the gene matches: 10. The chain's CDR3 is CASSLEGTGSVYEQYF. The DNA for the CDR3 is TGTGCCAGCAGCTTAGAGGGGACAGGATCCGTCTACGAGCAGTACTTC.

The V call is TRBV7-8, the J call TRBJ1-4, with a weak D call TRBD1 (6 bases). Germline V gives CDR1 SGHVS, CDR2 FQNEAQ. V was trimmed by 6 bases and J by 4 bases, leaving 12 bases between them. This CDR3 region has 14 residues. CDR3 in DNA: TGTGCCAGCAGTCACACAGGGTTTAATGAAAAACTGTTTTTT. This gives the protein CASSHTGFNEKLFF.

The V gene is TRBV4-1, the J gene TRBJ2-7, with 9 positions matching TRBD1. V was pared by 3 bases and J by 1 base, with 1 base of the junction left unmatched. The CDR3 contains 14 residues. CDR1 is MGHRA, CDR2 YSYEKL, per germline. The CDR3 bases are TGCGCCAGCAGCCAGACAGGGGGTTCCTACGAGCAGTACTTC. Its protein is CASSQTGGSYEQYF.

This chain uses TRBV6-6 with TRBJ1-1; D remains unclear. The CDR3 covers 15 residues. Trimming took off 6 bases at V and 3 bases at J, with 17 bases between the two ends. Germline V gives CDR1 MNHNY, CDR2 SVGAGI (reference sequence). CDR3 DNA sequence: TGTGCCAGCAGCCCCGGGTCTTTTGAGGACACTGAAGCTTTCTTT. Its translation: CASSPGSFEDTEAFF.

The chain has TRBV6-5 and TRBJ2-7, with D unresolved. Trimming left V 5 bases short and J 2 bases short, with 10 bases between. Germline CDR1 MNHEY, CDR2 SVGAGI. There are 13 residues in the CDR3. The CDR3 DNA reads TGTGCCAGCAGTGACACCCCAACCTACGAGCAGTACTTC. Translated: CASSDTPTYEQYF.

The chain employs TRBV6-4 and TRBJ1-2; possibly TRBD1 for D (6 bases). This CDR3 region has 13 residues. Germline CDR1 MRHNA, CDR2 SNTAGT. V was clipped by 10 bases and J by 0 bases, with 12 bases between them. For the CDR3, the DNA is TGTGCCAAAGGGGGGAGATCTAACTATGGCTACACCTTC. Protein sequence: CAKGGRSNYGYTF.

The chain carries TRBV7-6 and TRBJ2-2; TRBD1 or TRBD2 may be the D gene (5 bases each). V lost 1 base and J 3 bases, leaving 9 bases between the germline ends. This CDR3 has 15 residues. Germline-derived CDR1 and CDR2 are SGHVS and FNYEAQ. The CDR3: CASSLVGDHTGELFF. Written as DNA, the CDR3 is TGTGCCAGCAGCTTAGTTGGGGACCACACCGGGGAGCTGTTTTTT.

With respect to this clone: This CDR3 is also generated by other DNA sequences in the sample. The rearrangement uses TRBV7-8 and TRBJ1-5; D unresolved. CDR3 length: 15 residues. The V end lost 0 bases, the J end lost 7 bases, and 13 bases lay between the germline ends. Germline CDR1 reads SGHVS; CDR2 reads FQNEAQ. CDR3 sequence (DNA): TGTGCCAGCAGCTTAGCGAGGCGGGGAGACCAGCCCCAGCATTTT. It encodes CASSLARRGDQPQHF.

The gene calls are TRBV20-1 and TRBJ1-1; D not certain. The V end lost 5 bases, the J end lost 3 bases, and 1 base lay between the germline ends. Germline assignment: CDR1 DFQATT and CDR2 SNEGSKA (reference sequence). This CDR3 has 9 residues. The CDR3 loop is CSADTEAFF. CDR3 nucleotide sequence: TGCAGTGCTGACACTGAAGCTTTCTTT.

The J gene is TRBJ2-4, the V gene TRBV5-1, with 11 bases lining up with TRBD1. V trimming: 4 bases; J trimming: 5 bases; junction bases outside the gene matches: 5. CDR1 and CDR2 from the germline V gene are SGHRS and YFSETQ. The CDR3 is made up of 15 amino acids. The CDR3 DNA reads as TGCGCCAGCAGCCCATTGGGACAGGGGGAAAACATTCAGTACTTC. Translated: CASSPLGQGENIQYF.

This chain uses TRBV7-9 with TRBJ1-2; D remains unclear. CDR1 is SEHNR, CDR2 FQNEAQ, per germline (reference sequence). Trimming removed 4 bases from V and 6 bases from J, with 15 bases in between. This CDR3 is built from 14 residues. For the CDR3, the DNA is TGTGCCAGCAGCTACGGGCAGCCGGAGGATGGCTACACCTTC. It yields the protein CASSYGQPEDGYTF.

The chain carries TRBV5-1 and TRBJ1-4, with D hard to call. The CDR3 contains 15 residues. CDR1 and CDR2 from the germline V gene are SGHRS and YFSETQ. V lost 4 bases and J lost 2, with 12 bases in between. The CDR3 nucleotides are TGCGCCAGCAGCCCCGACGGAGGGACTAATGAAAAACTGTTTTTT. This codes for CASSPDGGTNEKLFF.